These T cell receptor beta chains were read from a single sample in a study of radiotherapy plus CTLA-4 blockade in lung cancer. Libraries were prepared by immunoSEQ multiplex PCR; TCRdb keeps only in-frame clonotypes and omits some of them. The data show roughly 80,000 clones, under 75% seen once. The source was peripheral blood, collected from a patient treated with radiotherapy plus ipilimumab. Receptor source: a human donor with non-small cell lung cancer whose response to radiotherapy plus ipilimumab could not be evaluated. CDR3s include the opening cysteine and the closing phenylalanine or tryptophan. Each record gives: clone size, D gene, J gene, CDR3 length, V gene, CDR3 protein, CDR3 DNA. A D gene is named only where the DNA matches it firmly. Only part of the rows carry a size: once, few, many, or a class if the clone is expanded.

- | TRBD2 | TRBJ2-2 | 16 | TRBV5-1 | CASSSTSGGVTGELFF | TGCGCCAGCAGCTCGACTAGCGGGGGGGTCACCGGGGAGCTGTTTTTT
once | - | TRBJ2-4 | 14 | TRBV11-2 | CASSLPGAANIQYF | TGTGCCAGCAGCTTGCCAGGGGCGGCAAACATTCAGTACTTC
- | - | TRBJ1-4 | 13 | TRBV25-1 | CASTRQASEKLFF | TGTGCCAGCACTAGACAGGCGAGTGAAAAACTGTTTTTT
- | - | TRBJ2-3 | 15 | TRBV30 | CAWSVLGGGGDTQYF | TGTGCCTGGAGTGTACTTGGGGGGGGCGGAGATACGCAGTATTTT
- | TRBD1 | TRBJ1-2 | 15 | TRBV28 | CATTRTGVVDYGYTF | TGTGCCACTACGAGGACAGGGGTCGTGGACTATGGCTACACCTTC
once | - | TRBJ2-7 | 13 | TRBV30 | CAWSVLGLGEQYF | TGTGCCTGGAGTGTACTAGGACTGGGCGAGCAGTACTTC
- | - | TRBJ2-5 | 13 | TRBV2 | CASSEDSQETQYF | TGTGCCAGCAGTGAGGACAGTCAAGAGACCCAGTACTTC
few | - | TRBJ1-3 | 15 | TRBV5-1 | CASSLGTFSGNTIYF | TGCGCCAGCAGCCTCGGGACTTTCTCTGGAAACACCATATATTTT
- | TRBD1 | TRBJ1-5 | 14 | TRBV19 | CASSINRGNQPQHF | TGTGCCAGTAGTATAAACAGGGGGAATCAGCCCCAGCATTTT
- | - | TRBJ1-1 | 16 | TRBV7-8 | CASSFGRISMNTEAFF | TGTGCCAGCAGCTTTGGCAGGATCAGCATGAACACTGAAGCTTTCTTT
- | TRBD2 | TRBJ2-1 | 16 | TRBV27 | CASSLIPSGSYNEQFF | TGTGCCAGCAGTTTAATTCCTAGCGGGAGCTACAATGAGCAGTTCTTC
- | - | TRBJ2-1 | 14 | TRBV5-4 | CASSLAGSYNEQFF | TGTGCCAGCAGCTTGGCCGGCTCCTACAATGAGCAGTTCTTC
once | TRBD1 | TRBJ1-3 | 15 | TRBV28 | CASRYGQGIGNTIYF | TGTGCCAGCAGATATGGACAGGGAATAGGAAACACCATATATTTT
- | - | TRBJ2-1 | 14 | TRBV29-1 | CSVAGDFTNGEQFF | TGCAGCGTTGCGGGAGATTTCACCAACGGTGAGCAGTTCTTC
- | TRBD2 | TRBJ2-3 | 16 | TRBV4-1 | CASRGGGGGVTDTQYF | TGCGCCAGCAGGGGAGGGGGCGGGGGGGTCACAGATACGCAGTATTTT
few | TRBD2 | TRBJ2-3 | 15 | TRBV4-2 | CASSPQRGGEDTQYF | TGTGCCAGCAGCCCACAGCGGGGGGGCGAGGATACGCAGTATTTT
- | TRBD1 | TRBJ2-7 | 15 | TRBV7-2 | CASSLSGTGAYEQYF | TGTGCCAGCAGCCTATCCGGGACAGGGGCCTACGAGCAGTACTTC
once | TRBD2 | TRBJ2-7 | 15 | TRBV6-5 | CASSGLAGASYEQYF | TGTGCCAGCAGTGGACTAGCGGGGGCCTCCTACGAGCAGTACTTC
- | TRBD1 | TRBJ1-4 | 13 | TRBV29-1 | CSGRQGGGEKLFF | TGCAGCGGAAGACAGGGTGGTGGAGAAAAACTGTTTTTT
- | - | TRBJ1-1 | 13 | TRBV11-2 | CASSLWPNTEAFF | TGTGCCAGCAGCTTATGGCCGAACACTGAAGCTTTCTTT
- | TRBD1 | TRBJ1-2 | 17 | TRBV29-1 | CSFSLSVGTGGVYGYTF | TGCAGCTTCTCCCTTAGTGTCGGAACAGGGGGAGTCTATGGCTACACCTTC
- | - | TRBJ1-1 | 11 | TRBV12-5 | CASGYYTEAFF | TGTGCTAGTGGTTACTACACTGAAGCTTTCTTT
few | TRBD1 | TRBJ1-5 | 15 | TRBV2 | CASSEGGQGNQPQHF | TGTGCCAGCAGTGAGGGGGGACAGGGCAATCAGCCCCAGCATTTT
- | - | TRBJ2-7 | 15 | TRBV6-1 | CASSPRQVLTYEQYF | TGTGCCAGCAGTCCGAGACAGGTCCTAACCTACGAGCAGTACTTC
few | TRBD1 | TRBJ1-1 | 13 | TRBV7-9 | CASSSPGGTEAFF | TGTGCCAGCAGCTCGCCAGGGGGCACTGAAGCTTTCTTT
- | - | TRBJ2-2 | 18 | TRBV13 | CASSLHGGAPGLAGELFF | TGTGCCAGCAGCCTCCATGGGGGGGCGCCGGGTTTGGCCGGGGAGCTGTTTTTT
many | - | TRBJ1-3 | 16 | TRBV7-3 | CASSLTGGSSGNTIYF | TGTGCCAGCAGCTTAACGGGAGGGAGCTCTGGAAACACCATATATTTT
- | TRBD2 | TRBJ2-3 | 16 | TRBV2 | CASSALAGYSTDTQYF | TGTGCCAGCAGCGCTCTAGCGGGATACTCCACAGATACGCAGTATTTT
- | - | TRBJ1-1 | 13 | TRBV7-2 | CASSFEQNTEAFF | TGTGCCAGCAGCTTCGAACAGAACACTGAAGCTTTCTTT
- | TRBD1 | TRBJ2-1 | 15 | TRBV11-2 | CASSQPGQGADEQFF | TGTGCCAGCAGCCAGCCGGGACAGGGGGCGGATGAGCAGTTCTTC
- | TRBD1 | TRBJ2-1 | 16 | TRBV5-4 | CASSAETGDLYNEQFF | TGTGCCAGCAGCGCCGAGACAGGGGACCTCTACAATGAGCAGTTCTTC
- | - | TRBJ2-7 | 17 | TRBV9 | CASSASTGTTFSYEQYF | TGTGCCAGCAGCGCGTCAACCGGGACAACCTTCTCCTACGAGCAGTACTTC
- | - | TRBJ1-2 | 11 | TRBV19 | CASSTVYGYTF | TGTGCCAGTAGTACCGTATATGGCTACACCTTC
- | - | TRBJ2-7 | 18 | TRBV28 | CASSWGYRVSSSLDEQYF | TGTGCCAGCAGTTGGGGTTATCGTGTTTCTAGCTCCCTCGACGAGCAGTACTTC
- | TRBD2 | TRBJ2-3 | 15 | TRBV5-1 | CASSLGSGGIDTQYF | TGCGCCAGCAGCTTGGGGTCGGGAGGGATAGATACGCAGTATTTT